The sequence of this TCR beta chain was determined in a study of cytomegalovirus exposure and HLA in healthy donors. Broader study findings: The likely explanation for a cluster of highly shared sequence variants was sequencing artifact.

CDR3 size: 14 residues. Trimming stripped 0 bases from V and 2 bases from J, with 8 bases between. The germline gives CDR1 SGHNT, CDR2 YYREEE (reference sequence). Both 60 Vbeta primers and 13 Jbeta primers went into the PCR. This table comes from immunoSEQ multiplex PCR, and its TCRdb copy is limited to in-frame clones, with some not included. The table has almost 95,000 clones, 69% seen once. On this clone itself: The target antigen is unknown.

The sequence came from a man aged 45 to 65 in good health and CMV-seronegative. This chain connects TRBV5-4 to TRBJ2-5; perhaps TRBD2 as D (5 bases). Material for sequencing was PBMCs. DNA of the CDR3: TGTGCCAGCAGCTTGGGTACGGGACAAGAGACCCAGTACTTC. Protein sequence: CASSLGTGQETQYF.